Listed here are 22 T cell receptor beta chains from one sample, sequenced in a study of shared clonotypes between healthy human individuals. Sequencing was performed with immunoSEQ multiplex PCR; in TCRdb, only in-frame clones are kept and a portion is missing. The profile shows around 200,000 clones, 66% of them singletons. The specimen sequenced was memory CD4+ T cells sorted from blood. Indicated subset: CD45RA-negative fraction. The source of these receptors is a man under 40 in good health.

The chain combines TRBV9 with TRBJ2-5; no definite D call. V lost 0 bases, J lost 3 bases, and 9 bases lay in between. The CDR3 spans 14 residues. Looked up from germline, CDR1 is SGDLS and CDR2 is YYNGEE. CDR3 sequence reads: CASSVDLDKETQYF. Written as DNA, the CDR3 is TGTGCCAGCAGCGTAGATCTTGATAAAGAGACCCAGTACTTC. The full variable domain, in which reference TRBV9 and TRBJ2-5 provide the parts outside the CDR3, is DSGVTQTPKHLITATGQRVTLRCSPRSGDLSVYWYQQSLDQGLQFLIQYYNGEERAKGNILERFSAQQFPDLHSELNLSSLELGDSALYFCASSVDLDKETQYFGPGTRLLVL.

CDR3 residues: CASSEAHYEQYF. CDR3 nucleotides: TGCGCCAGCAGTGAAGCGCACTACGAGCAGTACTTC. This chain joins TRBV10-2 and TRBJ2-7; D not certain. V lost 3 bases and J 3 bases, leaving 6 bases between the germline ends. There are 12 residues in the CDR3. The germline V gene has CDR1 WSHSY and CDR2 SAAADI.

This clone was counted a few times. This rearrangement joins TRBV7-8 to TRBJ2-3, with a possible D match to TRBD1 (6 bases). Germline-derived CDR1 and CDR2 are SGHVS and FQNEAQ. V dropped 6 bases and J dropped 4 bases, with 17 bases sitting between them. The CDR3 loop spans 15 amino acids. As DNA, the CDR3 is TGTGCCAGCAGGATAGGGGGTTCTACCCCAGATACGCAGTATTTT. It specifies CASRIGGSTPDTQYF.

This chain joins TRBV5-8 and TRBJ1-1; D is ambiguous. Trimming took 1 base from V and 1 from J, leaving 11 bases between them. This CDR3 is built from 15 residues. Germline CDR1 is SGHTS and CDR2 is YDEGEE. The CDR3 region is CASSLLSRGNTEAFF. The CDR3 bases are TGTGCCAGCAGCTTGTTGTCGCGGGGGAACACTGAAGCTTTCTTT. The full variable domain, with the rest looked up from reference TRBV5-8 and TRBJ1-1, is EAGVTQSPTHLIKTRGQQATLRCSPISGHTSVYWYQQALGLGLQFLLWYDEGEERNRGNFPPRFSGRQFPNYSSELNVNALELEDSALYLCASSLLSRGNTEAFFGQGTRLTVV.

This clone was seen only a few times. V usage is TRBV11-2 and J usage is TRBJ2-5, with TRBD2 matching 7 bases. The trim removed 5 bases at V and 7 bases at J, leaving 10 bases unmatched. Germline CDR1 and CDR2: SGHAT and FQNNGV. This CDR3 is built from 14 residues. CDR3 DNA sequence: TGTGCCAGCAGCCCGCCCGCGGGAGTTGGGACCCAGTACTTC. Protein sequence: CASSPPAGVGTQYF.

The chain combines TRBV10-3 with TRBJ2-7; 7 nucleotides agree with TRBD1. Germline lookup yields CDR1 ENHRY and CDR2 SYGVKD. The CDR3 totals 14 residues. V dropped 2 bases and J dropped 5; count of bases not matched to a gene: 6. The CDR3 loop reads CAISEGQVRHEQYF. CDR3 coding DNA: TGTGCCATCAGTGAGGGACAGGTTCGGCACGAGCAGTACTTC.

In regard to this clone: At the DNA level, this CDR3 is encoded by other sequences in the same sample as well. The CDR3 DNA reads TGCGCCAGCAGCCCCACACCCCGGAACACTGAAGCTTTCTTT. Translation gives CASSPTPRNTEAFF. The chain is built from TRBV5-1 and TRBJ1-1; D unclear. Germline V gene data show CDR1 as SGHRS and CDR2 as YFSETQ. The CDR3 extends over 14 amino acids. Trimming removed 4 bases from V and 1 base from J, with 11 bases in between.

This clone has just a few counts. V usage is TRBV7-8 and J usage is TRBJ1-5; D remains ambiguous. Germline lookup yields CDR1 SGHVS and CDR2 FQNEAQ. The V and J ends lost 5 bases and 6 bases respectively, with 20 bases between them. This CDR3 spans 16 amino acids. In DNA, the CDR3 is TGTGCCAGCAGCCCAATAGGACCGCTCTTGGCTCAGCCCCAGCATTTT. Its translation is CASSPIGPLLAQPQHF.

This chain links TRBV5-1 with TRBJ2-1, with 10 bases aligning to TRBD2. Germline CDR1 and CDR2: SGHRS and YFSETQ. With V trimmed by 0 bases and J by 8 bases, 8 bases remained unmatched. This CDR3 comprises 16 residues. CDR3 nucleotides: TGCGCCAGCAGCTTGGCCCCTAGCGGGAGTAGCTATGAGCAGTTCTTC. Translated: CASSLAPSGSSYEQFF.

This clone showed up many times. The chain couples TRBV2 to TRBJ1-4; the D is unclear. The germline V and J ends were trimmed by 5 bases and 3 bases, with 13 bases remaining between them. This CDR3 contains 15 residues. Germline V CDR1 and CDR2: SNHLY, FYNNEI. CDR3 in amino acids: CASSQRVGPNEKLFF. The CDR3 DNA sequence: TGTGCCAGCAGTCAACGAGTAGGTCCTAATGAAAAACTGTTTTTT.

There are a few counts of this clone. The sample has other DNA sequences that encode this CDR3 too. The chain couples TRBV18 to TRBJ1-5, with D perhaps matching TRBD1 (6 bases). In germline, CDR1 is KGHSH, CDR2 LQKENI. Trimming removed 4 bases at V and 5 bases at J, with 9 bases between. The CDR3 has 13 residues. The CDR3, as DNA: TGTGCCAGCTCACTACAGGGAGATCAGCCCCAGCATTTT. Its protein is CASSLQGDQPQHF. Together with reference TRBV18 and TRBJ1-5, the CDR3 gives the full variable domain: NAGVMQNPRHLVRRRGQEARLRCSPMKGHSHVYWYRQLPEEGLKFMVYLQKENIIDESGMPKERFSAEFPKEGPSILRIQQVVRGDSAAYFCASSLQGDQPQHFGDGTRLSIL.

The chain employs TRBV7-9 and TRBJ1-2; D is uncertain. V lost 1 base to trimming and J lost 3 bases, with 9 bases between them. The germline V gene encodes CDR1 SEHNR and CDR2 FQNEAQ (reference sequence). This CDR3 spans 14 amino acids. The CDR3, as DNA: TGTGCCAGCAGCTTAGACGGGGTTCACTATGGCTACACCTTC. It yields the protein CASSLDGVHYGYTF.

The table lists this clone with a few counts. The chain has TRBV7-9 and TRBJ2-1, with D tentatively TRBD2 (7 bases). CDR1 and CDR2 from the germline V gene are SEHNR and FQNEAQ (reference sequence). The CDR3 is 12 residues long. Trimming took off 5 bases at V and 10 bases at J, with 12 bases between the two ends. The CDR3 spells CASSQQGGEQFF. The CDR3 nucleotides read TGTGCCAGCAGCCAACAGGGAGGGGAGCAGTTCTTC. Variable domain in full (rest from reference TRBV7-9 and TRBJ2-1): DTGVSQNPRHKITKRGQNVTFRCDPISEHNRLYWYRQTLGQGPEFLTYFQNEAQLEKSRLLSDRFSAERPKGSFSTLEIQRTEQGDSAMYLCASSQQGGEQFFGPGTRLTVL.

V usage is TRBV4-3 and J usage is TRBJ2-7, with 7 bases lining up with TRBD1. CDR3 length: 16 residues. V trimming: 0 bases; J trimming: 0 bases; junction bases outside the gene matches: 5. Germline V gives CDR1 LGHNA, CDR2 YSLEER. CDR3 in DNA: TGCGCCAGCAGCCAAGATATCGCAGGGGGCTCCTACGAGCAGTACTTC. Translated: CASSQDIAGGSYEQYF.

The gene calls are TRBV5-3 and TRBJ2-1, with a weak D call TRBD2 (6 bases). TRBV5-3 is flagged as an ORF with uncertain function. This CDR3 has 19 residues. V was shortened by 0 bases and J by 4 bases, with 23 bases between the two germline ends. CDR3 sequence: CARSLVRLIELALYNEQFF. Written as DNA, the CDR3 is TGTGCCAGAAGCTTGGTGAGGCTTATTGAACTAGCACTTTACAATGAGCAGTTCTTC.

DNA of the CDR3: TGTGCCAGCAGCTTAGGGACTGAGCAGTTCTTC. Protein product: CASSLGTEQFF. The chain has TRBV11-3 and TRBJ2-1, with unresolved D. The CDR3 has 11 amino acids. V lost 1 base and J lost 9, with 4 bases in between. The germline gives CDR1 SGHNT, CDR2 YENEEA.

The chain carries TRBV2 and TRBJ2-2; unclear D gene. This CDR3 comprises 16 residues. CDR1 SNHLY and CDR2 FYNNEI come from the germline V gene. Trimming took 5 bases from V and 5 from J, leaving 18 bases between them. The CDR3, as DNA: TGTGCCAGCAGTACCGATCCACGGATTAGGACCGGGGAGCTGTTTTTT. It translates to CASSTDPRIRTGELFF.

The chain couples TRBV7-2 to TRBJ1-1; D gene uncertain. Germline assignment: CDR1 SGHTA and CDR2 FQGNSA. Trimming pared 2 bases from V and 4 bases from J, leaving 17 bases between. The CDR3 has 16 amino acids. CDR3 sequence (DNA): TGTGCCAGCAGCTTAATTCTCCAGGTTTCGAGCACTGAAGCTTTCTTT. Amino acid sequence: CASSLILQVSSTEAFF. Looking up the rest from reference TRBV7-2 and TRBJ1-1 gives the full variable domain: GAGVSQSPSNKVTEKGKDVELRCDPISGHTALYWYRQSLGQGLEFLIYFQGNSAPDKSGLPSDRFSAERTGGSVSTLTIQRTQQEDSAVYLCASSLILQVSSTEAFFGQGTRLTVV.

The chain joins TRBV14 to TRBJ1-2; the D is unclear. Between the trimmed V and J ends, which lost 1 base and 8 bases, there was a span of 8 bases. CDR3 length: 12 residues. Germline V gene data show CDR1 as SGHDN and CDR2 as FVKESK. The CDR3 DNA sequence: TGTGCCAGCAGCCAAGGCATAACCGGCTACACCTTC. Residues: CASSQGITGYTF.

The rearrangement links TRBV9 to TRBJ2-1, with D perhaps TRBD2 (5 bases). This CDR3 spans 15 amino acids. Looked up from germline, CDR1 is SGDLS and CDR2 is YYNGEE. Trimming took 4 bases from V and 3 from J, leaving 14 bases between them. CDR3 protein: CASSPRGAGYNEQFF. The DNA for the CDR3 is TGTGCCAGCAGCCCTCGGGGTGCCGGCTACAATGAGCAGTTCTTC. Full variable domain (missing parts from reference TRBV9 and TRBJ2-1): DSGVTQTPKHLITATGQRVTLRCSPRSGDLSVYWYQQSLDQGLQFLIQYYNGEERAKGNILERFSAQQFPDLHSELNLSSLELGDSALYFCASSPRGAGYNEQFFGPGTRLTVL.

This chain uses TRBV18 with TRBJ1-2, with 9 nucleotides matching TRBD1. Trimming cost V 0 bases and J 8 bases; bases outside gene matches: 7. This CDR3 region has 15 residues. Germline V gene sequence: CDR1 KGHSH, CDR2 LQKENI. The CDR3 bases are TGTGCCAGCTCACCACCGGGACAGGGCATAGGAGGCTACACCTTC. This gives the protein CASSPPGQGIGGYTF.

This clone has only a few counts. The chain employs TRBV7-2 and TRBJ2-3; D is undetermined. Germline V gives CDR1 SGHTA, CDR2 FQGNSA. V was cut by 3 bases and J by 4 bases, with 5 bases left in between. CDR3 length: 12 residues. In DNA, the CDR3 is TGTGCCAGCAGCTTTTGGGCAGATACGCAGTATTTT. It translates to CASSFWADTQYF.